This T cell receptor (beta chain) is drawn from a study of blood T cell repertoires in COVID-19. On the study more broadly: T cells, B-cell-depleted T cells, or PBMCs supplied cDNA or gDNA.

This table comes from immunoSEQ multiplex PCR, and its TCRdb copy is limited to in-frame clones, with some not included. The sample has some 140,000 clones, approximately 84% seen once. Sample: peripheral blood. This receptor was taken from a woman of 80 years or more with acute or convalescent COVID-19.

CDR3 sequence: CASSPDRGQMWNTEAFF. The CDR3, as DNA: TGTGCCAGCAGCCCGGACAGGGGGCAGATGTGGAACACTGAAGCTTTCTTT. This chain joins TRBV3-1 (or the pseudogene TRBV3-2) and TRBJ1-1, with 11 bases identical to TRBD1. Germline-derived CDR1 and CDR2 are LGHDT and YNNKEL (reference sequence). The CDR3 extends over 17 amino acids. V trimming: 4 bases; J trimming: 1 base; junction bases outside the gene matches: 8.